The present T cell receptor (beta chain) was sequenced within a study of metastatic and nonmetastatic thyroid tumors. In the study overall: Comparison of repertoires was carried out across blood and tumor or nodule tissue from malignant and benign thyroid patients.

The CDR3 runs 16 residues. Germline CDR1 is MDHEN and CDR2 is SYDVKM. Germline trimming cut 5 bases from V and 0 bases from J; bases unmatched to any gene: 7. This clone has just a few counts. From the PCR reads, TCRdb re-called clones with MiXCR. The sample holds some 60,000 clones; 25% to 35% are singletons and the top ten take approximately 16%. All patients were treatment-naive before thyroid surgery. The TCR was taken from a female donor with papillary thyroid cancer or a benign thyroid nodule (not recorded which). Some clones in this sample may be carry-over from other donors' samples. The chain uses TRBV28 and TRBJ1-2, with 9 bases matching TRBD1. Sequences were obtained from blood. The CDR3: CASSPPGQGTNYGYTF. The CDR3 coding sequence is TGTGCCAGCAGTCCCCCAGGACAGGGGACTAACTATGGCTACACCTTC.